This T cell receptor beta chain is drawn from a study of cytomegalovirus exposure and HLA in healthy donors. Study as a whole: The study placed 70% to 85% of its approximately 400 genotyped donors in the Caucasian-associated ancestry cluster.

The sample holds a few counts of this clone. Its antigen remains unknown. Study-wide points: The HLA-A and HLA-B alleles of most subjects were reportedly predicted accurately from TCR beta sequences. A later analysis reportedly found that, within productive TCRs, an Asian-associated ancestry cluster had fewer N-insertions than the mean observed across the approximately 670 donors. Many donors carried some public TCRs, although rarity characterized most TCR sequences.

The PCR used 60 Vbeta and 13 Jbeta primers. Method: immunoSEQ multiplex PCR; TCRdb's copy keeps in-frame clones and lacks some. Among about 150,000 clones, approximately 80% were seen once, and the ten largest hold around 13%. The sequenced sample was PBMCs. This receptor was obtained from a man aged 30 to 39 in good health and CMV-seropositive.

CDR3 in DNA: TGTGCCAGCAGTTTAGCGGGATCAAGCAATGAGCAGTTCTTC. This gives the protein CASSLAGSSNEQFF. The rearrangement uses TRBV28 and TRBJ2-1; possibly TRBD2 for D (6 bases). Looked up from germline, CDR1 is MDHEN and CDR2 is SYDVKM. V dropped 2 bases and J dropped 6 bases, with 11 bases sitting between them. This CDR3 region has 14 residues.